Below are 24 T cell receptor beta chains sequenced from a single sample in a study of B cell selection in AIRE deficiency (dated by TCRdb to between 2018 and 2021). CD4+CD127+ cells were sorted as the conventional CD4 T cell population. Library method: the immunoSEQ multiplex PCR assay. The table was pulled from immuneACCESS by TCRdb, which kept in-frame rearrangements only. Such tables lose some clones; where checked, under half of the loss comes from unresolved V genes, and the rest has no known cause. The sample profile shows approximately 25,000 clones; about 95% of them were found once. 0.2% to 0.3% of the sample is taken by the ten largest. Source material: CD4+CD127+ conventional T cells sorted from PBMCs. These receptors were obtained from a human donor in good health.

V and J are TRBV2 and TRBJ1-1; 7 bases agree with TRBD1. J lost 4 bases, V lost 6 bases, and 5 bases had no gene match. This CDR3 comprises 13 residues. Germline V gene lookup returns CDR1 SNHLY and CDR2 FYNNEI. The CDR3 nucleotides read TGTGCCAGCAGGTTGGACAGGACCACTGAAGCTTTCTTT. It yields the protein CASRLDRTTEAFF.

This chain links TRBV5-1 with TRBJ2-1, with 7 bases lining up with TRBD1. Germline lookup yields CDR1 SGHRS and CDR2 YFSETQ. Trimming removed 0 bases from V and 7 bases from J; junction bases left unmatched: 19. This CDR3 contains 19 residues. The CDR3: CASSLAGTAFSVEINEQFF. As DNA, the CDR3 is TGCGCCAGCAGCTTGGCCGGGACAGCCTTTTCCGTGGAGATAAATGAGCAGTTCTTC.

This clone was seen a handful of times. The chain couples TRBV7-9 to TRBJ2-7; D is perhaps TRBD2 (5 bases). The ends were cut back, 1 base at V and 4 bases at J, with 17 bases in the middle. The CDR3 covers 16 residues. CDR1 is SEHNR, CDR2 FQNEAQ, per germline (reference sequence). Here the CDR3 DNA reads TGTGCCAGCAGCTTAGAACGGGGTCCCGTTAGTTACGAGCAGTACTTC. It is translated as CASSLERGPVSYEQYF.

The chain couples TRBV6-5 to TRBJ2-1; 11 bases are a match to TRBD2. The CDR3 consists of 15 residues. After removal of 7 bases from V and 4 bases from J, the junction contained 6 bases not matched to a gene. Germline loops: CDR1 MNHEY, CDR2 SVGAGI. In DNA form, the CDR3 reads TGTGCCAGCAACGACCTAGCGGGGGGATACAATGAGCAGTTCTTC. This encodes CASNDLAGGYNEQFF.

The chain recombines TRBV10-3 with TRBJ1-2, with 9 bases that match TRBD1. This CDR3 is 14 amino acids long. The junction had 2 bases not matched to a gene; V was cut back by 4 bases and J by 2 bases. Per germline, CDR1 ENHRY and CDR2 SYGVKD. The CDR3 coding sequence is TGTGCCATCAGTGGGGGACAGGGAAACTATGGCTACACCTTC. As protein: CAISGGQGNYGYTF.

The chain carries TRBV7-9 and TRBJ1-4; 9 positions match TRBD1. Per germline, CDR1 SEHNR and CDR2 FQNEAQ (reference sequence). Trimming at V came to 3 bases and at J to 0 bases, leaving 8 bases not matched to a gene. The CDR3 is 18 residues long. CDR3 sequence (DNA): TGTGCCAGCAGCTTCCCCGCCACAGGGGGCGCAACTAATGAAAAACTGTTTTTT. This encodes CASSFPATGGATNEKLFF.

This clone appeared a single time. The gene calls are TRBV5-4 and TRBJ2-7, with D tentatively TRBD1 or TRBD2 (5 bases each). The V end lost 6 bases, the J end lost 5 bases, and 15 bases lay between the germline ends. Per the germline V gene, CDR1 is SGHNT and CDR2 is YYREEE (reference sequence). The CDR3 covers 13 residues. Written as DNA, the CDR3 is TGTGCCAGCAAACAGGTGCAGGGACACGAGCAGTACTTC. Translating gives CASKQVQGHEQYF.

The chain has TRBV5-4 and TRBJ2-3; weak D call: TRBD2 (6 bases). This CDR3 region has 13 residues. Trimming took 4 bases from V and 2 from J, leaving 8 bases between them. Per germline, CDR1 SGHNT and CDR2 YYREEE (reference sequence). This CDR3 is CASSREFTDTQYF. DNA of the CDR3: TGTGCCAGCAGCCGGGAGTTCACAGATACGCAGTATTTT.

The gene calls are TRBV27 and TRBJ2-5; the D gene is possibly TRBD2 (5 bases). The germline V gene encodes CDR1 MNHEY and CDR2 SMNVEV (reference sequence). V shed 3 bases and J shed 1 base, with 6 bases lying between them. The CDR3 totals 13 residues. The CDR3 DNA sequence: TGTGCCAGCAGTTTTGCGGGCCAAGAGACCCAGTACTTC. Residues: CASSFAGQETQYF.

The rearrangement links TRBV2 to TRBJ2-5; 7 nucleotides line up with TRBD1. The ends lost 1 base at V and 5 bases at J; junction bases unmatched: 7. Germline V CDR1 and CDR2: SNHLY, FYNNEI. The CDR3 is 15 residues long. Here the CDR3 reads CASSEVGARGETQYF. The CDR3 DNA sequence: TGTGCCAGCAGTGAAGTCGGAGCCAGGGGGGAGACCCAGTACTTC.

J is TRBJ2-5 and V is TRBV28, with no clear D. Deletions cut 2 bases from V and 5 bases from J, with 9 bases between. The CDR3 spans 13 residues. Looked up from germline, CDR1 is MDHEN and CDR2 is SYDVKM. The CDR3 DNA reads TGTGCCAGCAGTTTAGCTGGTAGGGAGACCCAGTACTTC. This sequence encodes CASSLAGRETQYF.

The chain combines TRBV7-8 with TRBJ2-1; 10 nucleotides match TRBD1. Losses at the gene ends were 5 bases for V and 1 base for J; bases not matched to a gene: 11. The CDR3 runs to 18 residues. The germline V gene encodes CDR1 SGHVS and CDR2 FQNEAQ. CDR3 sequence: CASSLRDRGQLSYNEQFF. The CDR3 nucleotides read TGTGCCAGCAGCCTCCGGGACAGGGGCCAGCTATCCTACAATGAGCAGTTCTTC.

The chain links TRBV4-1 to TRBJ2-1, with unresolved D. CDR1 MGHRA and CDR2 YSYEKL come from the germline V gene. The CDR3 runs to 11 residues. V lost 4 bases to trimming and J lost 10 bases, with 8 bases between them. CDR3 residues: CASSLDGEQFF. The CDR3 DNA reads TGCGCCAGCAGCCTTGACGGGGAGCAGTTCTTC.

This rearrangement joins TRBV6-6 to TRBJ2-7, with 12 positions matching TRBD1. V lost 6 bases, J lost 2 bases, and 8 bases stayed unmatched. The CDR3 extends over 16 amino acids. From germline, CDR1 is MNHNY and CDR2 SVGAGI (reference sequence). The CDR3 region has the DNA TGTGCCAGCAGCACTCTACGGGACAGGGGGCCCTACGAGCAGTACTTC. It yields the protein CASSTLRDRGPYEQYF.

This chain links TRBV7-2 with TRBJ2-3, with D possibly TRBD2 on 5 matching bases. Deletions cut 4 bases from V and 3 bases from J, with 8 bases between. Germline lookup yields CDR1 SGHTA and CDR2 FQGNSA. This CDR3 has 13 residues. The chain's CDR3 is CASSSGSTDTQYF. The DNA for the CDR3 is TGTGCCAGCAGCTCGGGGTCAACAGATACGCAGTATTTT.

The chain recombines TRBV13 with TRBJ2-1, with TRBD2 matching 8 bases. Germline CDR1 PRHDT, CDR2 FYEKMQ (reference sequence). Trimming took 5 bases from V and 4 from J; bases not matched to a gene: 7. This CDR3 has 15 amino acids. CDR3 region: CASSERVAGYNEQFF. For the CDR3, the DNA is TGTGCCAGCAGCGAAAGGGTAGCGGGGTACAATGAGCAGTTCTTC.

This clone was recorded once. The chain has TRBV4-2 and TRBJ2-2; 7 bases align to TRBD1. Trimming cost V 0 bases and J 4 bases; bases outside gene matches: 8. Germline CDR1 LGHNA, CDR2 YNFKEQ. The length of the CDR3 is 17 residues. CDR3 nucleotides: TGTGCCAGCAGCCAAGAAGGACAGGAGCGCGGCACCGGGGAGCTGTTTTTT. It encodes CASSQEGQERGTGELFF.

V and J are TRBV10-3 and TRBJ2-5; 10 nucleotides align to TRBD1. CDR3 length equals 17 residues. Germline V gene sequence: CDR1 ENHRY, CDR2 SYGVKD. V was clipped by 6 bases and J by 5 bases; unmatched bases: 15. CDR3 protein: CAIRGFGTGASGETQYF. CDR3 nucleotides: TGTGCCATCAGAGGATTCGGGACAGGGGCCTCCGGGGAGACCCAGTACTTC.

J is TRBJ2-7 and V is TRBV18; a weak D match, TRBD1 (6 bases). Germline V gene data show CDR1 as KGHSH and CDR2 as LQKENI. The V and J ends lost 2 bases and 3 bases respectively, with 11 bases between them. This CDR3 has 14 amino acids. CDR3 loop: CASSPETGNYEQYF. CDR3 in DNA: TGTGCCAGCTCACCAGAGACAGGCAACTACGAGCAGTACTTC.

The chain is built from TRBV5-4 and TRBJ2-1; D possibly matches TRBD1 or TRBD2 (6 bases each). The germline V gene has CDR1 SGHNT and CDR2 YYREEE (reference sequence). The CDR3 consists of 16 residues. V dropped 0 bases and J dropped 5 bases, with 15 bases sitting between them. CDR3 sequence reads: CASSLAGGTPNNEQFF. CDR3 DNA sequence: TGTGCCAGCAGCTTGGCCGGGGGCACACCTAACAATGAGCAGTTCTTC.

This clone occurred once. The V and J genes are TRBV19 and TRBJ2-6, with TRBD1 as a possible D gene (6 bases). Germline V gives CDR1 LNHDA, CDR2 SQIVND (reference sequence). Trimming removed 4 bases at V and 0 bases at J, with 13 bases between. This CDR3 contains 17 residues. The CDR3 protein is CASSRRQDTSGANVLTF. DNA of the CDR3: TGTGCCAGTAGTAGACGACAGGACACCTCTGGGGCCAACGTCCTGACTTTC. The whole variable domain, filled in from reference TRBV19 and TRBJ2-6, reads DGGITQSPKYLFRKEGQNVTLSCEQNLNHDAMYWYRQDPGQGLRLIYYSQIVNDFQKGDIAEGYSVSREKKESFPLTVTSAQKNPTAFYLCASSRRQDTSGANVLTFGAGSRLTVL.

The V and J genes are TRBV5-8 and TRBJ2-5; D is perhaps TRBD1 or TRBD2 (6 bases each). V lost 7 bases to trimming and J lost 4 bases, with 14 bases between them. The CDR3 has 13 residues. Germline lookup yields CDR1 SGHTS and CDR2 YDEGEE. The CDR3 region has the DNA TGTGCCAGCGGGGGGCTGGAGGGAGAGACCCAGTACTTC. This translates into CASGGLEGETQYF.

This sequence joins TRBV15 and TRBJ2-3, with a tentative D call TRBD2 (5 bases). CDR3 size: 13 residues. The V gene's germline CDR1 is LNHNV and CDR2 YYDKDF (reference sequence). V was cut by 3 bases and J by 7 bases, with 11 bases left in between. The CDR3 here is CATSRDLLNTQYF. Written as DNA, the CDR3 is TGTGCCACCAGCAGGGACTTACTTAATACGCAGTATTTT.

This sequence joins TRBV5-1 and TRBJ2-5, with D unresolved. The CDR3 loop spans 13 amino acids. Germline V gives CDR1 SGHRS, CDR2 YFSETQ. Deletions cut 0 bases from V and 1 base from J, with 4 bases between. In DNA, the CDR3 is TGCGCCAGCAGCTTGGGCCCCCAAGAGACCCAGTACTTC. Encoded protein: CASSLGPQETQYF.